The 9 T cell receptor beta chains presented below share a single source sample, sequenced in a study of cytomegalovirus exposure and HLA in healthy donors. PCR amplification relied on 60 Vbeta primers (plus 13 Jbeta primers). TCRdb keeps only in-frame clones here, not all; method: immunoSEQ multiplex PCR. Here the sample spans some 180,000 clones, over 9.5% being singletons. The specimen sequenced was PBMCs. The source is a man aged 45 to 65 in good health and CMV-seropositive.

This rearrangement joins TRBV29-1 to TRBJ1-2; D uncertain. This CDR3 has 16 residues. Germline lookup yields CDR1 SQVTM and CDR2 ANQGSEA. Between the trimmed V and J ends, which lost 3 bases and 6 bases, there was a span of 23 bases. DNA for the CDR3: TGCAGCGTTGACAACTCCGGCCGAGGGAGGGAAGATGGCTACACCTTC. This sequence encodes CSVDNSGRGREDGYTF.

The sample holds a few counts of this clone. The gene calls are TRBV19 and TRBJ2-5, with a tentative D call TRBD1 (5 bases). The V gene's germline CDR1 is LNHDA and CDR2 SQIVND (reference sequence). The CDR3 loop spans 14 amino acids. The V end was cut by 5 bases, the J end by 0 bases, with 10 bases between. The DNA of the CDR3 is TGTGCCAGTAGTCCCGACAGCTACCAAGAGACCCAGTACTTC. It specifies CASSPDSYQETQYF.

The CDR3 sequence: CASSGTGTGSEKLFF. CDR3 sequence (DNA): TGCGCCAGCAGCGGAACAGGGACGGGGAGTGAAAAACTGTTTTTT. The chain links TRBV5-1 to TRBJ1-4, with D possibly matching TRBD1 (6 bases). The CDR3 is 15 residues long. The germline V gene has CDR1 SGHRS and CDR2 YFSETQ. The V end was cut by 4 bases, the J end by 7 bases, with 17 bases between.

This clone was observed a handful of times. The chain employs TRBV28 and TRBJ1-2; no reliable D call. This CDR3 is built from 10 residues. CDR1 and CDR2 (germline): MDHEN, SYDVKM. The V end was cut by 10 bases, the J end by 7 bases, with 10 bases between. CDR3 nucleotide sequence: TGTGCCACCCAATGGGCTGGCTACACCTTC. It specifies CATQWAGYTF.

The chain joins TRBV28 to TRBJ2-1; the match to TRBD2 covers 8 bases. V trimming: 5 bases; J trimming: 0 bases; junction bases outside the gene matches: 15. Germline V CDR1 and CDR2: MDHEN, SYDVKM. The CDR3 spans 19 residues. The CDR3 protein is CASSPSFLGGGSSYNEQFF. As DNA, the CDR3 is TGTGCCAGCAGTCCCTCATTTCTGGGCGGGGGGAGCTCCTACAATGAGCAGTTCTTC. Looking up the rest from reference TRBV28 and TRBJ2-1 gives the full variable domain: DVKVTQSSRYLVKRTGEKVFLECVQDMDHENMFWYRQDPGLGLRLIYFSYDVKMKEKGDIPEGYSVSREKKERFSLILESASTNQTSMYLCASSPSFLGGGSSYNEQFFGPGTRLTVL.

The V gene is TRBV19, the J gene TRBJ2-4; TRBD2 matches at 7 bases. CDR1 is LNHDA and CDR2 is SQIVND in the germline V gene (reference sequence). The CDR3 is made up of 13 amino acids. The junction had 5 bases not matched to a gene; V was cut back by 4 bases and J by 8 bases. CDR3 region: CASSSEGGYIQYF. The CDR3 DNA is TGTGCCAGTAGTAGCGAGGGAGGGTACATTCAGTACTTC.

This clone was observed a few times. V gene TRBV7-2 combines with J gene TRBJ2-7; 10 nucleotides match TRBD2. The CDR3 is 15 amino acids. CDR1 SGHTA and CDR2 FQGNSA come from the germline V gene. V lost 5 bases and J lost 8; bases outside the gene matches: 12. The CDR3 coding sequence is TGTGCCAGCAGCCCGGAAAGCGGGGGGGCCTCGAAGCAGTACTTC. It is translated as CASSPESGGASKQYF.

This clone came up a few times. The rearrangement joins TRBV9 to TRBJ1-6; 8 bases are a match to TRBD1. Trimming took 4 bases from V and 10 from J; bases not matched to a gene: 10. The CDR3 runs 15 residues. CDR1 is SGDLS and CDR2 is YYNGEE in the germline V gene. This CDR3 reads CASSPIGQGQSPLHF. CDR3 bases: TGTGCCAGCAGCCCGATAGGACAGGGTCAGTCACCCCTCCACTTT.

This clone was found a few times. Other DNA sequences in this specimen translate into the identical CDR3. The V call is TRBV15, the J call TRBJ1-5, with TRBD1 as a possible D gene (5 bases). V lost 2 bases to trimming and J lost 0 bases, with 8 bases between them. CDR3 length: 15 residues. Germline CDR1 and CDR2: LNHNV and YYDKDF (reference sequence). CDR3 sequence: CATSRQGNSNQPQHF. CDR3 nucleotides: TGTGCCACCAGCAGACAGGGTAATAGCAATCAGCCCCAGCATTTT. The variable domain in full, completed from reference TRBV15 and TRBJ1-5, reads DAMVIQNPRYQVTQFGKPVTLSCSQTLNHNVMYWYQQKSSQAPKLLFHYYDKDFNNEADTPDNFQSRRPNTSFCFLDIRSPGLGDTAMYLCATSRQGNSNQPQHFGDGTRLSIL.